The 19 T cell receptor beta chains in this list originate from one sample, sequenced in a study of long-term antiretroviral therapy in people with HIV. It was version v3.0 of the immunoSEQ assay that was run at survey level. Using immunoSEQ multiplex PCR, the repertoire was profiled, and TCRdb retains in-frame clones only, with some absent. The sample lists over 40,000 clones, 85% to 95% seen once, with roughly 2.1% in the top ten. The sequenced sample was unsorted PBMCs, obtained roughly 9.4 years after starting antiretroviral therapy. These receptors originate from a man younger than 45 with HIV.

The chain joins TRBV11-2 to TRBJ1-5; D unresolved. This CDR3 comprises 15 residues. The germline V gene has CDR1 SGHAT and CDR2 FQNNGV. V was cut by 1 base and J by 0 bases, with 7 bases left in between. The CDR3 here is CASSLGVGSNQPQHF. The CDR3 nucleotides are TGTGCCAGCAGCTTAGGGGTAGGTAGCAATCAGCCCCAGCATTTT. Based on the CDR3 plus reference TRBV11-2 and TRBJ1-5, the full variable domain is EAGVAQSPRYKIIEKRQSVAFWCNPISGHATLYWYQQILGQGPKLLIQFQNNGVVDDSQLPKDRFSAERLKGVDSTLKIQPAKLEDSAVYLCASSLGVGSNQPQHFGDGTRLSIL.

The table lists this clone with a few counts. The gene calls are TRBV2 and TRBJ2-5, with unresolved D. Trimming cost V 3 bases and J 1 base, with 9 bases left between them. From germline, CDR1 is SNHLY and CDR2 FYNNEI. This CDR3 comprises 14 residues. CDR3 sequence (DNA): TGTGCCAGCAGTGAGGTCACTATCCAAGAGACCCAGTACTTC. As protein: CASSEVTIQETQYF.

This clone was recorded once. The chain joins TRBV7-9 to TRBJ1-2, with D possibly TRBD1 on 6 matching bases. CDR1 is SEHNR and CDR2 is FQNEAQ in the germline V gene (reference sequence). The ends were cut back, 5 bases at V and 11 bases at J, with 18 bases in the middle. CDR3 length equals 13 residues. The CDR3 region is CASSGSPDRTYTF. CDR3 in DNA: TGTGCCAGCAGCGGATCCCCTGACAGGACGTACACCTTC.

This clone was counted a single time. The chain has TRBV13 and TRBJ2-5; the match to TRBD1 covers 8 bases. V was pared by 5 bases and J by 2 bases, with 7 bases of the junction left unmatched. Germline CDR1 and CDR2: PRHDT and FYEKMQ (reference sequence). The CDR3 contains 15 residues. The CDR3 loop is CASSLRQGRQETQYF. The CDR3 DNA reads as TGTGCCAGCAGCCTACGACAGGGGAGACAAGAGACCCAGTACTTC.

V gene TRBV28 combines with J gene TRBJ2-7, with D possibly being TRBD1 (5 bases). V lost 6 bases and J 1 base, leaving 7 bases between the germline ends. Germline V CDR1 and CDR2: MDHEN, SYDVKM. This CDR3 comprises 12 residues. The CDR3 bases are TGTGCCAGCAGATCAGGGTCCTACGAGCAGTACTTC. Translated: CASRSGSYEQYF.

V is TRBV7-9 and J is TRBJ1-5; D unresolved. This CDR3 comprises 14 residues. Trimming removed 0 bases from V and 1 base from J, with 4 bases in between. Germline V lookup: CDR1 SEHNR, CDR2 FQNEAQ (reference sequence). The CDR3 is CASSLANSNQPQHF. In DNA form, the CDR3 reads TGTGCCAGCAGCTTAGCGAACAGCAATCAGCCCCAGCATTTT.

V usage is TRBV6-5 and J usage is TRBJ2-2; D is unresolved. Germline CDR1 and CDR2: MNHEY and SVGAGI. The CDR3 runs to 12 residues. The germline V and J ends were trimmed by 2 bases and 5 bases, with 3 bases remaining between them. The CDR3 DNA reads as TGTGCCAGCAGTTACCTGACCGGGGAGCTGTTTTTT. Its translation: CASSYLTGELFF.

The chain uses TRBV15 and TRBJ2-5; 8 positions agree with TRBD2. V shed 0 bases, J shed 4 bases, and the junction held 7 bases outside the gene matches. This CDR3 has 16 residues. Germline CDR1 LNHNV, CDR2 YYDKDF (reference sequence). CDR3 nucleotides: TGTGCCACCAGCAGAGATCGGGGGGGGCCATTAGAGACCCAGTACTTC. It specifies CATSRDRGGPLETQYF. Supplemented by reference TRBV15 and TRBJ2-5, the full variable domain reads DAMVIQNPRYQVTQFGKPVTLSCSQTLNHNVMYWYQQKSSQAPKLLFHYYDKDFNNEADTPDNFQSRRPNTSFCFLDIRSPGLGDTAMYLCATSRDRGGPLETQYFGPGTRLLVL.

This chain joins TRBV28 and TRBJ1-5; D possibly corresponds to TRBD1 (6 bases). The germline V and J ends were trimmed by 6 bases and 6 bases, with 18 bases remaining between them. Germline CDR1 is MDHEN and CDR2 is SYDVKM. This CDR3 comprises 15 residues. The chain's CDR3 is CASSQLPGEVQPQHF. In DNA, the CDR3 is TGTGCCAGCAGCCAATTGCCAGGGGAGGTTCAGCCCCAGCATTTT.

The sample holds one count of this clone. The rearrangement uses TRBV6-5 and TRBJ1-1; 8 positions agree with TRBD1. V lost 2 bases to trimming and J lost 0 bases; unmatched junction nucleotides: 2. Germline CDR1 MNHEY, CDR2 SVGAGI. The CDR3 sequence is 15 residues long. CDR3 nucleotide sequence: TGTGCCAGCAGTTACCGGACAGGGCTGAACACTGAAGCTTTCTTT. Amino acids: CASSYRTGLNTEAFF.

This sequence joins TRBV6-5 and TRBJ1-2; D remains unclear. In germline, CDR1 is MNHEY, CDR2 SVGAGI. The CDR3 is made up of 13 amino acids. V lost 4 bases to trimming and J lost 1 base, with 7 bases between them. The CDR3 region is CASSSGLNYGYTF. CDR3 in DNA: TGTGCCAGCAGTTCCGGGCTTAACTATGGCTACACCTTC.

J is TRBJ2-2 and V is TRBV7-9; D may be TRBD1 (6 bases). The CDR3 has 15 amino acids. The germline CDR1 and CDR2 sequences are SEHNR and FQNEAQ (reference sequence). Trimming took 1 base from V and 7 from J, leaving 13 bases between them. This chain's CDR3 is CASSLVAGVVGELFF. For the CDR3, the DNA is TGTGCCAGCAGCTTAGTTGCAGGGGTTGTCGGGGAGCTGTTTTTT.

This sequence joins TRBV4-1 and TRBJ2-4; unclear D gene. In germline, CDR1 is MGHRA, CDR2 YSYEKL. The V end lost 1 base, the J end lost 3 bases, and 7 bases lay between the germline ends. The CDR3 is made up of 14 amino acids. The CDR3 DNA is TGCGCCAGCAGCCAAGTGGGCAGCAAAAACATTCAGTACTTC. This sequence encodes CASSQVGSKNIQYF.

The genes are TRBV5-4 and TRBJ1-1, with D unclear. There are 14 residues in the CDR3. V was cut by 3 bases and J by 1 base, with 10 bases left in between. Germline V CDR1 and CDR2: SGHNT, YYREEE (reference sequence). The DNA of the CDR3 is TGTGCCAGCAGCTCGCTCGATCAGAACACTGAAGCTTTCTTT. Translating gives CASSSLDQNTEAFF.

The chain is built from TRBV5-5 and TRBJ1-4; D may be TRBD1 (6 bases). This CDR3 has 14 residues. Per the germline V gene, CDR1 is SGHKS and CDR2 is YYEKEE (reference sequence). Trimming left V 2 bases short and J 8 bases short, with 13 bases between. The CDR3, as DNA: TGTGCCAGCAGCTTTTCCAGGGGTTTAGAAAAACTGTTTTTT. This gives the protein CASSFSRGLEKLFF.

V usage is TRBV6-1 and J usage is TRBJ2-7, with 9 bases fitting TRBD1. The J segment lost 6 bases and the V segment lost 5 bases, leaving 5 bases of the junction unmatched. Germline V gene lookup returns CDR1 MNHNS and CDR2 SASEGT. The CDR3 consists of 13 residues. The CDR3 DNA sequence: TGTGCCAGCAGTAGGGACAGGGAGGGCGAGCAGTACTTC. Protein product: CASSRDREGEQYF.

The chain recombines TRBV5-6 with TRBJ2-7; TRBD1 aligns across 12 bases. J gave up 5 bases and V 3 bases, and 6 bases lay outside the gene matches. The germline CDR1 and CDR2 sequences are SGHDT and YYEEEE. CDR3 length equals 15 residues. CDR3 bases: TGTGCCAGCAGCTACCGGGACAGGGGGCTCGACGAGCAGTACGTC. This encodes CASSYRDRGLDEQYV.

The chain uses TRBV2 and TRBJ2-5; TRBD2 aligns across 9 bases. The germline CDR1 and CDR2 sequences are SNHLY and FYNNEI. Trimming took 3 bases from V and 9 from J; bases not matched to a gene: 20. CDR3 length: 18 residues. The CDR3 here is CASSDAGAAGGVSGAQYF. CDR3 DNA: TGTGCCAGCAGTGACGCTGGTGCGGCGGGGGGGGTCTCAGGGGCCCAGTACTTC.

The V gene is TRBV25-1, the J gene TRBJ2-1; TRBD1 agrees at 7 bases. V gave up 7 bases and J gave up 5 bases; unmatched junction bases: 5. CDR1 MGHDK and CDR2 SYGVNS come from the germline V gene. The CDR3 has 13 amino acids. CDR3 DNA: TGTGCCAGCACCTCCGGACAGGACAATGAGCAGTTCTTC. Translation: CASTSGQDNEQFF.